This T cell receptor beta chain came from a study of shared clonotypes between healthy human individuals. For the study at large: CD4 naive and memory got three plates each, CD8 naive two, CD8 memory one.

The naive CD8 population came from CD45RO-negative cells selected for CCR7, without terminally differentiated effector memory CD45RA+ cells. Sequenced by immunoSEQ multiplex PCR; TCRdb stores in-frame clones only, minus some. Of more than 2 million clones in the sample, just over 90% were seen once. Note on this clone: The antigen remains unidentified.

The CDR3 consists of 15 residues. Germline CDR1 is LNHDA and CDR2 is SQIVND (reference sequence). V gave up 7 bases and J gave up 0 bases; unmatched junction bases: 5. Study observations and caveats: Naive CD4 clonotypes were shared across a few donors at around 5.4%.

The sequence derives from a man younger than 30 in good health. Some clones in this sample may be carry-over from other donors' samples. The material sequenced was naive CD8+ T cells from PBMCs. J is TRBJ1-5 and V is TRBV19; 8 bases line up with TRBD1. In nucleotides, the CDR3 is TGTGCCAGTACCAGAGACAGGGGTAGCAATCAGCCCCAGCATTTT. Translated: CASTRDRGSNQPQHF.